The next 14 T cell receptor beta chains were all read from a single sample in a study of blood T cell repertoires in COVID-19. TCRdb's table, derived via immunoSEQ multiplex PCR, lists solely in-frame clones and lacks some. The sample has roughly 360,000 clones, over 75% seen once. Sequencing input: PBMCs or T cells enriched from blood (not recorded which). These receptors were taken from a woman aged 30 to 39 with acute COVID-19.

This clone occurred once. The genes are TRBV19 and TRBJ2-7, with TRBD2 matching 8 bases. V shed 1 base, J shed 6 bases, and the junction held 5 bases outside the gene matches. CDR3 length equals 14 residues. Germline V lookup: CDR1 LNHDA, CDR2 SQIVND (reference sequence). The CDR3 is CASSIAGGVGEQYF. The CDR3 region has the DNA TGTGCCAGTAGTATAGCGGGGGGGGTCGGCGAGCAGTACTTC. Supplemented by reference TRBV19 and TRBJ2-7, the full variable domain reads DGGITQSPKYLFRKEGQNVTLSCEQNLNHDAMYWYRQDPGQGLRLIYYSQIVNDFQKGDIAEGYSVSREKKESFPLTVTSAQKNPTAFYLCASSIAGGVGEQYFGPGTRLTVT.

This rearrangement joins TRBV6-2 or TRBV6-3 to TRBJ2-5, with TRBD1 as a possible D gene (6 bases). The germline V gene encodes CDR1 MNHEY and CDR2 SVGEGT. There are 15 residues in the CDR3. V was shortened by 6 bases and J by 1 base, with 15 bases between the two germline ends. For the CDR3, the DNA is TGTGCCAGCAGCTCAACCAGGGGATCCCAAGAGACCCAGTACTTC. This codes for CASSSTRGSQETQYF.

The rearrangement uses TRBV30 and TRBJ1-1, with TRBD1 as a possible D gene (5 bases). This CDR3 region has 14 residues. Per the germline V gene, CDR1 is GTSNPN and CDR2 is SVGIG (reference sequence). Trimming removed 0 bases at V and 4 bases at J, with 12 bases between. This chain's CDR3 is CAWSVGAGPTEAFF. CDR3 sequence (DNA): TGTGCCTGGAGTGTAGGGGCGGGGCCCACTGAAGCTTTCTTT. Filled out from reference TRBV30 and TRBJ1-1, the complete variable domain reads SQTIHQWPATLVQPVGSPLSLECTVEGTSNPNLYWYRQAAGRGLQLLFYSVGIGQISSEVPQNLSASRPQDRQFILSSKKLLLSDSGFYLCAWSVGAGPTEAFFGQGTRLTVV.

The rearrangement joins TRBV9 to TRBJ1-1; tentative D call: TRBD1 (5 bases). V dropped 3 bases and J dropped 5 bases, with 8 bases sitting between them. CDR1 SGDLS and CDR2 YYNGEE come from the germline V gene. This CDR3 spans 12 amino acids. The CDR3 spells CASSAGGTEAFF. CDR3 sequence (DNA): TGTGCCAGCAGCGCTGGGGGGACTGAAGCTTTCTTT. Variable domain in full (rest from reference TRBV9 and TRBJ1-1): DSGVTQTPKHLITATGQRVTLRCSPRSGDLSVYWYQQSLDQGLQFLIQYYNGEERAKGNILERFSAQQFPDLHSELNLSSLELGDSALYFCASSAGGTEAFFGQGTRLTVV.

J is TRBJ1-2 and V is TRBV7-6, with D unresolved. Between the trimmed V and J ends, which lost 2 bases and 4 bases, there was a span of 14 bases. The CDR3 length is 15 residues. Germline V gene lookup returns CDR1 SGHVS and CDR2 FNYEAQ. DNA for the CDR3: TGTGCCAGCAGCTTAAAAAAAGAGGGCCCCTATGGCTACACCTTC. It encodes CASSLKKEGPYGYTF.

The rearrangement joins TRBV7-3 to TRBJ1-2; D remains ambiguous. Germline V gives CDR1 SGHTA, CDR2 FQGTGA. Trimming stripped 3 bases from V and 5 bases from J, with 10 bases between. The CDR3 consists of 13 residues. CDR3 region: CASSFAFGYGYTF. The CDR3 nucleotides are TGTGCCAGCAGCTTTGCTTTCGGGTATGGCTACACCTTC.

V is TRBV4-1 and J is TRBJ2-7; TRBD2 is a possible D gene (6 bases). Germline V lookup: CDR1 MGHRA, CDR2 YSYEKL. V was cut by 5 bases and J by 2 bases, with 10 bases left in between. The CDR3 runs 13 residues. CDR3: CASSFRLAYEQYF. The CDR3 DNA reads as TGCGCCAGCAGCTTCCGACTAGCCTACGAGCAGTACTTC.

The V call is TRBV9, the J call TRBJ2-6; 8 nucleotides agree with TRBD1. V was pared by 3 bases and J by 0 bases, with 11 bases of the junction left unmatched. This CDR3 spans 19 amino acids. In germline, CDR1 is SGDLS, CDR2 YYNGEE. The CDR3 DNA sequence: TGTGCCAGCAGCGCCTCGAGGGACAGGATGAGCTCTGGGGCCAACGTCCTGACTTTC. Encoded protein: CASSASRDRMSSGANVLTF.

The chain employs TRBV7-5 and TRBJ1-1; the table's D call, TRBD1, has no DNA check behind it. TRBV7-5 is described as a pseudogene. CDR3 length: 17 residues. The CDR3 loop reads CVRSRALQGWRNTEAFF. The CDR3 nucleotides are TGTGTCAGAAGCCGAGCCCTCCAGGGGTGGAGGAACACTGAAGCTTTCTTT.

The rearrangement links TRBV30 to TRBJ1-5; 7 bases are shared with TRBD1. Germline trimming cut 2 bases from V and 1 base from J; bases unmatched to any gene: 2. The germline gives CDR1 GTSNPN, CDR2 SVGIG (reference sequence). The CDR3 loop spans 14 amino acids. The CDR3 sequence is CAWSPGQSNQPQHF. In nucleotides, the CDR3 is TGTGCCTGGAGTCCGGGACAGAGCAATCAGCCCCAGCATTTT.

The V gene is TRBV7-9, the J gene TRBJ2-7; D is perhaps TRBD1 (5 bases). Germline assignment: CDR1 SEHNR and CDR2 FQNEAQ (reference sequence). The CDR3 consists of 11 residues. V gave up 3 bases and J gave up 6 bases, with 6 bases separating them. CDR3 in DNA: TGTGCCAGCAGCTTGGGGCTCGAGCAGTACTTC. It yields the protein CASSLGLEQYF.

The rearrangement uses TRBV9 and TRBJ1-2; weak D call: TRBD1 (5 bases). The CDR3 has 14 amino acids. V shed 0 bases and J shed 8 bases, with 14 bases lying between them. Germline-derived CDR1 and CDR2 are SGDLS and YYNGEE. The CDR3 loop is CASSVGGAAEGYTF. CDR3 DNA: TGTGCCAGCAGCGTAGGGGGCGCGGCGGAAGGCTACACCTTC.

The chain couples TRBV9 to TRBJ2-1; 7 bases fit TRBD1. CDR3 length: 17 amino acids. V dropped 0 bases and J dropped 0; count of bases not matched to a gene: 6. In germline, CDR1 is SGDLS, CDR2 YYNGEE. The CDR3 DNA sequence: TGTGCCAGCAGCGTAGTATCAGGGGGAAGCTCCTACAATGAGCAGTTCTTC. It codes for CASSVVSGGSSYNEQFF.

The rearrangement links TRBV6-1 to TRBJ2-3; 7 bases are shared with TRBD1. Germline CDR1 and CDR2: MNHNS and SASEGT. The length of the CDR3 is 18 residues. V lost 2 bases and J lost 3; bases outside the gene matches: 14. The CDR3 is CASSEIAAGGIGTDTQYF. Here the CDR3 DNA reads TGTGCCAGCAGTGAAATTGCGGCAGGGGGTATTGGAACAGATACGCAGTATTTT.